These 2 T cell receptor beta chains originate from one sample sequenced in a study of cytomegalovirus exposure and HLA in healthy donors. Amplification used 60 Vbeta primers and 13 Jbeta primers. Clones were read by immunoSEQ multiplex PCR, and TCRdb kept only the in-frame ones, dropping some. Here the sample spans about 130,000 clones, about four fifths being singletons. The sequencing sample was made of PBMCs. All receptors derive from a man aged 18 to 29 in good health and CMV-seronegative.

The genes are TRBV29-1 and TRBJ1-1, with a weak D call TRBD1 (6 bases). There are 16 residues in the CDR3. V was pared by 6 bases and J by 5 bases, with 25 bases between. Germline V CDR1 and CDR2: SQVTM, ANQGSEA. As DNA, the CDR3 is TGCAGCGTCCAAATCAGACCGGGACAAAGAGGTACTGAAGCTTTCTTT. Its protein is CSVQIRPGQRGTEAFF.

This clone has a handful of counts. This chain connects TRBV30 to TRBJ1-1; tentative D call: TRBD1 (6 bases). V was pared by 0 bases and J by 1 base, with 15 bases between. CDR1 GTSNPN and CDR2 SVGIG come from the germline V gene (reference sequence). CDR3 length: 16 amino acids. Here the CDR3 reads CAWSVLIGRGNTEAFF. DNA for the CDR3: TGTGCCTGGAGTGTACTGATAGGCAGGGGGAACACTGAAGCTTTCTTT. The variable domain in full, completed from reference TRBV30 and TRBJ1-1, reads SQTIHQWPATLVQPVGSPLSLECTVEGTSNPNLYWYRQAAGRGLQLLFYSVGIGQISSEVPQNLSASRPQDRQFILSSKKLLLSDSGFYLCAWSVLIGRGNTEAFFGQGTRLTVV.